Listed below are T cell receptor beta chains from one sample, sequenced in a study of blood T cell repertoires in COVID-19. TCRdb's copy holds only in-frame clones and misses some; the assay was immunoSEQ multiplex PCR. The sample lists 130,000 or so clones, about 75% occurring once. Sequencing input: peripheral blood. The receptors were sampled from a man aged 80 or over with acute or convalescent COVID-19. The CDR3 runs from the conserved cysteine through the conserved F or W. Fields, in order: V gene, CDR3 protein.

v_gene: TRBV7-9
CDR3aa: CASSFGLSYEQYF

v_gene: TRBV7-9
CDR3aa: CASSLLAGGREQYF

v_gene: TRBV2
CDR3aa: CASSALRTGDNQPQHF

v_gene: TRBV9
CDR3aa: CASSPTFGRSYNSPLHF

v_gene: TRBV2
CDR3aa: CASSVIGAGELFF

v_gene: TRBV3-1/TRBV3-2
CDR3aa: CASSQDSGYRSPLHF

v_gene: TRBV5-1
CDR3aa: CASSLVPSSYEQYF

v_gene: TRBV2
CDR3aa: CASSGDGGAKNIQYF

v_gene: TRBV25-1
CDR3aa: CASSEPTTGLKETQYF

v_gene: TRBV5-8
CDR3aa: CASSGETQYF

v_gene: TRBV29-1
CDR3aa: CSVGTGYYEQYF

v_gene: TRBV3-1/TRBV3-2
CDR3aa: CASSLGVGSGNQPQHF

v_gene: TRBV5-4
CDR3aa: CASSFSGNTQYF

v_gene: TRBV9
CDR3aa: CASGRGTNLSPGANVLTF

v_gene: TRBV11-2
CDR3aa: CASSFGSGHYEQYF

v_gene: TRBV6-4
CDR3aa: CASRYRVIKGSTNEKLFF

v_gene: TRBV30
CDR3aa: CAWADTSNQPQHF

v_gene: TRBV5-4
CDR3aa: CASSSDSTEAFF

v_gene: TRBV28
CDR3aa: CASRDSHNSPLHF

v_gene: TRBV11-2
CDR3aa: CASSLGQQETQYF

v_gene: TRBV28
CDR3aa: CASSSPGQGVPDTQYF

v_gene: TRBV29-1
CDR3aa: CSIRGGPEQFF

v_gene: TRBV28
CDR3aa: CASSYRDFTEAFF

v_gene: TRBV6-5
CDR3aa: CASKRGGYNSPLHF

v_gene: TRBV7-2
CDR3aa: CASSPSLFGELFF

v_gene: TRBV25-1
CDR3aa: CASSDQTGSGNTIYF

v_gene: TRBV5-1
CDR3aa: CASSLVEAMNTEAFF

v_gene: TRBV29-1
CDR3aa: CSVSRGGAAYGYTF

v_gene: TRBV10-1
CDR3aa: CASNSVKRQQETQYF

v_gene: TRBV6-5
CDR3aa: CASRSRGQNTDTQYF

v_gene: TRBV21-1
CDR3aa: CASSLRGRSGGQYNEQFF

v_gene: TRBV6-5
CDR3aa: CASSPLYGGGNTIYF

v_gene: TRBV5-4
CDR3aa: CASALSGTQTDTQYF

v_gene: TRBV7-8
CDR3aa: CASSRRGETQYF

v_gene: TRBV11-2
CDR3aa: CASSLIGTGPYNSPLHF

v_gene: TRBV27
CDR3aa: CASSPSGTGYEKLFF

v_gene: TRBV5-1
CDR3aa: CASSLGTSGPGEQFF

v_gene: TRBV6-2/TRBV6-3
CDR3aa: CASSTMGGGLYNEQFF

v_gene: TRBV4-1
CDR3aa: CASSQPGLASYNEQFF

v_gene: TRBV6-1
CDR3aa: CASSEEDSRGAFF

v_gene: TRBV30
CDR3aa: CAWSPGGETQYF

v_gene: TRBV7-2
CDR3aa: CASSPGPGRSNTGELFF

v_gene: TRBV18
CDR3aa: CASSPTVGGVRSGYTF

v_gene: TRBV5-4
CDR3aa: CASSFSTGQGFLAKNIQYF

v_gene: TRBV3-1/TRBV3-2
CDR3aa: CASSTQGTGNTIYF

v_gene: TRBV3-1/TRBV3-2
CDR3aa: CASSHERLSGANVLTF

v_gene: TRBV12-5
CDR3aa: CATMVRGGRYNSPLHF